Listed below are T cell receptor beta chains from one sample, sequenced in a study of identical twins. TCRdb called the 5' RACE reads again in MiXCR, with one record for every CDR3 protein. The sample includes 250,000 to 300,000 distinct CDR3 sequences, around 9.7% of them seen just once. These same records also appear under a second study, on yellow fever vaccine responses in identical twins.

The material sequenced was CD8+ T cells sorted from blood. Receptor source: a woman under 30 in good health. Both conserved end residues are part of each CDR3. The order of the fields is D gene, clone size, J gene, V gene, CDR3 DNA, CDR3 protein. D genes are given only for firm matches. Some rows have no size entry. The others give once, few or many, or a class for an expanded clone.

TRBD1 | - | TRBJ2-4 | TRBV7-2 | TGTGCCAGCAGCTTAGCGTTGGGACAGGGTAACATTCAGTACTTC | CASSLALGQGNIQYF
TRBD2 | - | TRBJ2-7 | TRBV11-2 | TGTGCCAGCAGCTTAGATCAGACTAGCGGGAGGGACTGGGGCGAGCAGTACTTC | CASSLDQTSGRDWGEQYF
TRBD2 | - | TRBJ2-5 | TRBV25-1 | TGTGCCAGCAGTGAATTCCTCGGACTAGCGCGAGAGACCCAGTACTTC | CASSEFLGLARETQYF
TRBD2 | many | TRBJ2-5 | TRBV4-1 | TGCGCCAGCAGCCAAGGTCCCGGACTAGGAGAGACCCAGTACTTC | CASSQGPGLGETQYF
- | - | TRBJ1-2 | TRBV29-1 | TGCAGCGTTGAAGATCAACAACGAATAGATGGCTACACCTTC | CSVEDQQRIDGYTF
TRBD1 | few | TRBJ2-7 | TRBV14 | TGTGCCAGCAGCCAAGATCTGGGAGGGACAGGGGGCCACGAGCAGTACTTC | CASSQDLGGTGGHEQYF
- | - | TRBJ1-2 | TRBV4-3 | TGCGCCAGCAGCCAAGATCGAGAGTTCGGTGGCTACACCTTC | CASSQDREFGGYTF
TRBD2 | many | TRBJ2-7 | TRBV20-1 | TGCAGTGCTAGAATAGCGGGAGAGGGGGAGCAGTACTTC | CSARIAGEGEQYF
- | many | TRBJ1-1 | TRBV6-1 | TGTGCCAGCAGCGAGCAGGAGTTGACGAACACTGAAGCTTTCTTT | CASSEQELTNTEAFF
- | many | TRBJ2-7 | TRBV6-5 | TGTGCCAGCAGTTACTCGATCTTTGTGGGCTACGAGCAGTACTTC | CASSYSIFVGYEQYF
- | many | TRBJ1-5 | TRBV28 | TGTGCCAGCAGTTTAGCGGGGTTGGGCAATCAGCCCCAGCATTTT | CASSLAGLGNQPQHF
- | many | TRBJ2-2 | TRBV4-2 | TGTGCCAGCAGCCAAGCCAGGGGGAACACCGGGGAGCTGTTTTTT | CASSQARGNTGELFF
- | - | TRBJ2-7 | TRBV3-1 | TGTGCCAGCACCCAAGATCTGACAGACTCCCGCTCCTACGAGCAGTACTTC | CASTQDLTDSRSYEQYF
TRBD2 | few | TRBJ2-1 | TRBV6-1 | TGTGCCAGCAGCTGGACTAGCGGGTCCGACAATGAGCAGTTCTTC | CASSWTSGSDNEQFF
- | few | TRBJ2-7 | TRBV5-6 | TGTGCCAGCAGCTTGCTGCCCGGACCCTACGAGCAGTACTTC | CASSLLPGPYEQYF
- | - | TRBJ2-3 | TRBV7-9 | TGTGCCAGCAGCTTATTCGGGAGCACAGATACGCAGTATTTT | CASSLFGSTDTQYF
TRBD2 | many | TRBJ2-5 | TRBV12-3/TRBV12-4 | TGTGCCAGCAGTTCCGGGACTAGCGAACAAGAGACCCAGTACTTC | CASSSGTSEQETQYF
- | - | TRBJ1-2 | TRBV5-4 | TGTGCCAGCAGCTTGTCGGGGGGCTCGGATGGCTACACCTTC | CASSLSGGSDGYTF
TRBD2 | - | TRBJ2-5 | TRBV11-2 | TGTGCCAGCAGCTTAGGCCAACCGGGACTAGCGGGATTGTACCAAGAGACCCAGTACTTC | CASSLGQPGLAGLYQETQYF
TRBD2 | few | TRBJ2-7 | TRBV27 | TGTGCCAGCAGTTACGCGGGAGATTCCTACGAGCAGTACTTC | CASSYAGDSYEQYF
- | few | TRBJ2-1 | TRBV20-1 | TGCAGTGCTAGAGGCCTGGGCTCGGCAGGGTTCAATGAGCAGTTCTTC | CSARGLGSAGFNEQFF
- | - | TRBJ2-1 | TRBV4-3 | TGCGCCAGCAGCCAATTCCCCCACGGGAGCTCCTACAATGAGCAGTTCTTC | CASSQFPHGSSYNEQFF
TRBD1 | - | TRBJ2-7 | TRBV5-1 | TGCGCCAGCAGCTTGGACGACAGGGGGGACCCCTACGAGCAGTACTTC | CASSLDDRGDPYEQYF
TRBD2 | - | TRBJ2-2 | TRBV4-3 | TGCGCCAGCAGCCCCGTCGTAGCGGGAGTAGCCGGGGAGCTGTTTTTT | CASSPVVAGVAGELFF
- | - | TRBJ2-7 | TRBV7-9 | TGTGCCAGCAGCTTAGGCAAGACCGAGCAGTACTTC | CASSLGKTEQYF
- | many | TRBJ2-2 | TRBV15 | TGTGCCACCAGCAGAGAAGGGGTGGACACCGGGGAGCTGTTTTTT | CATSREGVDTGELFF
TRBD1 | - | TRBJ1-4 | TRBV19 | TGTGCCAGTAGTTATCGGGACAGGGTTGAAAAACTGTTTTTT | CASSYRDRVEKLFF
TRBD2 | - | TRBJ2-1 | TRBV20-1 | TGCAGTGCTAGTTCGCGGGAGGGCCGGGATGAGCAGTTCTTC | CSASSREGRDEQFF